This is a list of T cell receptor beta chains from one sample in a study of shared clonotypes between healthy human individuals. Assay used: immunoSEQ multiplex PCR; TCRdb lists only in-frame clones, some missing. The table lists around 1.5 million clones, around 98% of them singletons. Sequencing was carried out using naive CD4+ T cells sorted from blood. Every receptor here comes from a man younger than 45 in good health. Each CDR3 is given with its conserved first and last residue. The D gene is left open where the match is weak. Not every row has a clone size; where given, it reads once, few, many or a size class.

>TRBJ1-2|TRBV6-1|14|.|.
TGTGCCAGCAGTGAAGCCCCGCGTAGCTATGGCTACACCTTC
CASSEAPRSYGYTF
>TRBJ1-1|TRBV10-3|15|TRBD1|once
TGTGCCATCAGTGAGTCGACAGGGTTGAACGCTGAAGCTTTCTTT
CAISESTGLNAEAFF
>TRBJ2-7|TRBV2|13|.|.
TGTGCCAGCAGTGGACCGGGGGAAGGGGAGCAGTACTTC
CASSGPGEGEQYF
>TRBJ1-2|TRBV30|13|.|.
TGTGCCTGGAACAGGGATCTTAACTATGGCTACACCTTC
CAWNRDLNYGYTF
>TRBJ1-4|TRBV6-5|15|.|.
TGTGCCAGCAGGATGTCCTGGGGGGCAGGCGAAAAACTGTTTTTT
CASRMSWGAGEKLFF
>TRBJ2-5|TRBV6-1|16|.|.
TGTGCCAGCAGTGCTCGACTACTTGGGGCACACATGGCCCAGTACTTC
CASSARLLGAHMAQYF
>TRBJ2-5|TRBV29-1|14|.|.
TGCAGCGTTGAAGGGAGCTTGAGGACAGAGACCCAGTACTTC
CSVEGSLRTETQYF
>TRBJ2-1|TRBV29-1|14|TRBD2|.
TGCAGCGTTGTTCCGGGACTAGCGGCCCGGGAGCAGTTCTTC
CSVVPGLAAREQFF
>TRBJ2-4|TRBV30|13|.|once
TGTGCCTGGAGCCTACAGAATGGGGACATTCAGTACTTC
CAWSLQNGDIQYF
>TRBJ2-7|TRBV30|11|.|once
TGTGCCTGGACCGATTCCTACGAGCAGTACTTC
CAWTDSYEQYF